Given below is one TCR beta chain in context. These data originate in a study of OX40 agonist ivuxolimab in advanced cancers. Study-level background: Patients were treated with intravenous ivuxolimab, dosed at 0.01 to 10 mg/kg and infused every 2 weeks. The study reported partial responses in three patients: one hepatocellular carcinoma, two cutaneous melanoma.

Profiling relied on immunoSEQ multiplex PCR, and the TCRdb table lists in-frame clones only, not all of them. The sample shows 110,000 or so clones, 80% to 95% of them seen only once. CDR3 length equals 14 residues. Trimming shortened V by 2 bases and J by 5 bases, and 10 bases separated the two germline ends. The germline gives CDR1 SGHNT, CDR2 YENEEA. The rearrangement joins TRBV11-3 to TRBJ2-1; D call uncertain. Material: CD4+ or CD8+ T cells sorted from blood, obtained in a trial of the OX40 agonist ivuxolimab. The sequence was obtained from an adult with an advanced solid tumor such as melanoma, head and neck, liver or kidney cancer. This CDR3 reads CASSLLIWDNEQFF. The CDR3 DNA follows: TGTGCCAGCAGCTTACTAATCTGGGACAATGAGCAGTTCTTC.